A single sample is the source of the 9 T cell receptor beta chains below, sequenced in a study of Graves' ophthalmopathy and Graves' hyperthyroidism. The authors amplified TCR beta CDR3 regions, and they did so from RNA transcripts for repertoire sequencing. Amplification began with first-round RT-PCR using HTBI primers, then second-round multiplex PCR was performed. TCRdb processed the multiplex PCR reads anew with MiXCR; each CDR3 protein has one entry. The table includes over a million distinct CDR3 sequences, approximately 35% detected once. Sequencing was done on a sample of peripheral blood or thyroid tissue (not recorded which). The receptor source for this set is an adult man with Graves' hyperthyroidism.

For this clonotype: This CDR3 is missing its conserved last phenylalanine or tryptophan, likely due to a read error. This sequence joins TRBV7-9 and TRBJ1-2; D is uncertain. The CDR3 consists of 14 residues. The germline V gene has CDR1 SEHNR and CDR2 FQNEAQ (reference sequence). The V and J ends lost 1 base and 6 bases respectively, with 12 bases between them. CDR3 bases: TGTGCCAGCAGCTTAGTTCCCAGTATTGATGGCTACACCCTC. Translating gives CASSLVPSIDGYTL.

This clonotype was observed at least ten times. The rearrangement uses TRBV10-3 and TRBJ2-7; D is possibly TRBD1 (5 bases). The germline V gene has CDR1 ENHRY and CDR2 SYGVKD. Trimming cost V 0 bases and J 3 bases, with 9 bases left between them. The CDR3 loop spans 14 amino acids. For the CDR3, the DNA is TGTGCCATCAGTGAGTCGAGACAGAGCTACGAGCAGTACTTC. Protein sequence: CAISESRQSYEQYF.

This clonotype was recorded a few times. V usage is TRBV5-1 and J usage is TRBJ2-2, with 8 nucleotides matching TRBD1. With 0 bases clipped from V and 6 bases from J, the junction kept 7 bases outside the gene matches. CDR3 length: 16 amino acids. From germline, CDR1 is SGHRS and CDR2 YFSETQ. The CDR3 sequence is CASSLDGRGPSGELFF. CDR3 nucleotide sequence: TGCGCCAGCAGCTTGGATGGCAGGGGGCCTTCCGGGGAGCTGTTTTTT.

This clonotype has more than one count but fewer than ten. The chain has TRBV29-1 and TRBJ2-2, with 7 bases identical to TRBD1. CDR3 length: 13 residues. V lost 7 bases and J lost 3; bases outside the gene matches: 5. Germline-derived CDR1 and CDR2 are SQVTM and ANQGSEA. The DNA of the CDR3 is TGCAGCGCGGGGACAGCTCACACCGGGGAGCTGTTTTTT. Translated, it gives CSAGTAHTGELFF.

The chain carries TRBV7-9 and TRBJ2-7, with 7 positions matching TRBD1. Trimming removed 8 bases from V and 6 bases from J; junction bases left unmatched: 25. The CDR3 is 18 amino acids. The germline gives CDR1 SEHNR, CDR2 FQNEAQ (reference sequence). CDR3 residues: CASSLTRPDGTEGGEQYF. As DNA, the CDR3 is TGTGCCAGCTCACTAACCCGGCCTGACGGGACAGAAGGCGGCGAGCAGTACTTC. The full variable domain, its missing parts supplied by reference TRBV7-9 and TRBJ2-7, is DTGVSQNPRHKITKRGQNVTFRCDPISEHNRLYWYRQTLGQGPEFLTYFQNEAQLEKSRLLSDRFSAERPKGSFSTLEIQRTEQGDSAMYLCASSLTRPDGTEGGEQYFGPGTRLTVT.

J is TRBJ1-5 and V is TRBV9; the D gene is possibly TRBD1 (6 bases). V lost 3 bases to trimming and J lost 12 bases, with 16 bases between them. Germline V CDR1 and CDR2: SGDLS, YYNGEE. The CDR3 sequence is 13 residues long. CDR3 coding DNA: TGTGCCAGCAGCGCAGACAGGTATGACGTCCAGCATTTT. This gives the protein CASSADRYDVQHF.

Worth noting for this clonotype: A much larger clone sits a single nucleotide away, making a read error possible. CDR3 DNA sequence: TGTGCCAGCAGCCCGTCCAAACGGAACACTGAAGCTTTCTTT. Residues: CASSPSKRNTEAFF. V usage is TRBV7-8 and J usage is TRBJ1-1; D ambiguous. Germline-derived CDR1 and CDR2 are SGHVS and FQNEAQ. The V gene lost 5 bases and the J gene lost 1 base, with 11 bases spanning the gap. The CDR3 is 14 amino acids.

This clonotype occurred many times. The CDR3 is CSASAYQGWEQYF. The CDR3 bases are TGCAGTGCTAGTGCCTATCAGGGGTGGGAGCAGTACTTC. This chain joins TRBV20-1 and TRBJ2-7; a possible D gene is TRBD1 (6 bases). The V end lost 3 bases, the J end lost 7 bases, and 16 bases lay between the germline ends. CDR1 and CDR2 (germline): DFQATT, SNEGSKA (reference sequence). The CDR3 contains 13 residues.

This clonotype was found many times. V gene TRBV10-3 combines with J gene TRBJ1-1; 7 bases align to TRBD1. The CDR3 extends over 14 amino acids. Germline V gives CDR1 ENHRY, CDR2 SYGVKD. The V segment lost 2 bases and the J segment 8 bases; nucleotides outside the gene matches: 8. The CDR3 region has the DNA TGTGCCATCAGTGAGGACAGGGCCCCAGGAGAAGCTTTCTTT. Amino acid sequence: CAISEDRAPGEAFF.